This entry lists 3 T cell receptor beta chains sequenced from one sample in a study of T cells in Graves' hyperthyroidism and ophthalmopathy (dated by TCRdb to the late 2010s). Library generation was performed with multiplex PCR. The sequencer was an Illumina HiSeq 2000. The TCR beta CDR3 regions were amplified from the RNA transcripts. The first round of RT-PCR for the TCR CDR3 was performed with the HTBI primer set and the Qiagen OneStep RT-PCR kit. Clones were called with MiXCR by TCRdb after fastp trimmed the public reads at Q25, and only in-frame beta chains were retained. Rows are unified per CDR3 protein, each entry keeping the most common DNA and genes. The table for this sample lists 330,000 or so distinct CDR3 sequences; less than 20% of them were counted only once. Clones ranked in the top ten supply just under 40% of the sample. The sequenced material came from blood. The receptors stem from a man in his fifties or sixties with Graves' ophthalmopathy.

This clonotype occurred many times. The V call is TRBV28, the J call TRBJ1-1; D gene uncertain. The CDR3 is 13 residues long. V lost 10 bases and J 2 bases, leaving 14 bases between the germline ends. Germline V CDR1 and CDR2: MDHEN, SYDVKM. This chain's CDR3 is CATSMGFNTEAFF. In nucleotides, the CDR3 is TGTGCCACTTCGATGGGTTTTAACACTGAAGCTTTCTTT.

This clonotype was recorded at least ten times. This rearrangement joins TRBV12-3 or TRBV12-4 to TRBJ1-1; D is unresolved. V was pared by 8 bases and J by 2 bases, with 6 bases between. This CDR3 comprises 11 residues. As DNA, the CDR3 is TGTGCCAGCGTTCTCAACACTGAAGCTTTCTTT. This translates into CASVLNTEAFF.

Ten or more counts support this clonotype. The junction does not match germline at one end; this may be a read error. The chain employs TRBV5-1 and TRBJ2-7, with a possible D match to TRBD2 (5 bases). This CDR3 is built from 11 residues. Germline assignment: CDR1 SGHRS and CDR2 YFSETQ. The CDR3 nucleotides are TGTGCCAGCAGCTTCGGACTCGAGCAGTACTTC. The encoded protein is CASSFGLEQYF.